The T cell receptor beta chain under discussion was sequenced for a study of graft-versus-host responses after intestinal transplantation. Germline V gene lookup returns CDR1 SGHNT and CDR2 YYREEE (reference sequence). The CDR3 extends over 14 amino acids. V dropped 0 bases and J dropped 6 bases, with 10 bases sitting between them. Notes on this clone: Its specificity is unknown.

Sequencing was performed with immunoSEQ multiplex PCR; in TCRdb, only in-frame clones are kept and a portion is missing. The sample comprises over 85,000 clones, 91% of which are singletons, and about 0.18% rests with the top ten. The TCR comes from a human donor who was the organ donor for an intestinal transplant. The starting material was unstimulated CD4+ T cells sorted from spleen or lymph node cells, obtained before transplant. The chain combines TRBV5-4 with TRBJ1-5; no reliable D call. The CDR3 is CASSLVTRGQPQHF. In DNA, the CDR3 is TGTGCCAGCAGCTTGGTAACGCGGGGTCAGCCCCAGCATTTT.